The present entry profiles one T cell receptor (beta chain) with its context. Antigen unknown. Germline loops: CDR1 ENHRY, CDR2 SYGVKD. The CDR3 extends over 16 amino acids. The V and J ends lost 11 bases and 1 base, in that order; junction bases with no gene match: 16. The data belong to a study of blood T cells in healthy people across ages. About the research overall: Template-switching capture recovered about one barcoded beta molecule per two T cells. The study, taken as a whole, reports: Strongly correlated with naive T cell percentage was TCR beta diversity. With age, beta diversity per million T cells declined roughly linearly, significantly by 40.

A second PCR, run for about 7 to 11 cycles, used a sample-barcoded 5' primer plus a J-beta primer mix. TCRdb ran MiXCR on the 5' RACE reads and lists one entry per CDR3 protein. The profile covers 650,000 to 700,000 distinct CDR3 sequences, with more than 45% appearing a single time and roughly 13% taken by the ten largest. Material: blood. The V call is TRBV10-3, the J call TRBJ2-7, with 8 bases aligning to TRBD2. This receptor was taken from an elderly woman in good health. The CDR3 DNA sequence: TGTGCCGTTTCGGTTGCAGCGGGAGTAGGGTCCTACGAGCAGTACTTC. This codes for CAVSVAAGVGSYEQYF.